A selection of T cell receptor beta chains follows, all from one sample in a study of shared clonotypes between healthy human individuals. The method was immunoSEQ multiplex PCR; TCRdb's version includes in-frame clones alone and lacks a portion of them. The sample includes approximately 350,000 clones, roughly 70% of them seen just once. Sequencing was done on a sample of memory CD4+ T cells sorted from blood. The origin of the receptors is a young man in good health. CDR3s include the opening cysteine and the closing phenylalanine or tryptophan. Fields, in order: clone size, D gene, J gene, V gene, CDR3 length, CDR3 DNA, CDR3 protein. A D gene is named only where the DNA matches it firmly. Expanded clones are given a class, and other clones once, few, many or no size at all.

NA NA TRBJ1-2 TRBV2 14 TGTGCCAGCAGTGACCCCAGGGCGCTACGTGGCTACACCTTC CASSDPRALRGYTF
NA NA TRBJ1-1 TRBV18 15 TGTGCCAGCTCACCAGGGGGGCAGCTAAACACTGAAGCTTTCTTT CASSPGGQLNTEAFF
NA TRBD1 TRBJ2-4 TRBV9 14 TGTGCCAGCAGCAAGGGACAGGTCGAAAACATTCAGTACTTC CASSKGQVENIQYF
NA TRBD1 TRBJ1-1 TRBV2 14 TGTGCCAGCAGAGCGGACAGGCTGAACACTGAAGCTTTCTTT CASRADRLNTEAFF
many NA TRBJ2-1 TRBV15 18 TGTGCCACCAGCAGAGATCCGTGGGCCGGGACTGGAGACAATGAGCAGTTCTTC CATSRDPWAGTGDNEQFF
NA NA TRBJ2-2 TRBV5-1 14 TGCGCCAGCAGTAAGACAGCGGACACCGGGGAGCTGTTTTTT CASSKTADTGELFF
NA NA TRBJ2-1 TRBV5-1 13 TGCGCCAGCAGCCGAGGAGGCATGAATGAGCAGTTCTTC CASSRGGMNEQFF
NA TRBD2 TRBJ2-3 TRBV7-6 14 TGTGCCAGCAGCGTTAGCGGGAGTCTAAATACGCAGTATTTT CASSVSGSLNTQYF
once TRBD2 TRBJ2-1 TRBV5-1 15 TGCGCCAGCAGCCGGTCTAGCGGAGCCCTTGGTGAGCAGTTCTTC CASSRSSGALGEQFF
NA TRBD1 TRBJ2-5 TRBV5-1 15 TGCGCCAGCAGCAGGGGACAGGGGGGAAAAGAGACCCAGTACTTC CASSRGQGGKETQYF
NA NA TRBJ2-3 TRBV4-2 12 TGTGCCAGCAGCCAAGAAACAGATACGCAGTATTTT CASSQETDTQYF
few TRBD1 TRBJ1-1 TRBV6-1 16 TGTGCCAGCAGTGAAGCGACAGGGGGCGCGGGGAACCAGGCTTTCTTT CASSEATGGAGNQAFF